A few counts support the clone carrying this T cell receptor beta chain. Antigen unknown. Primers included in the PCR were 60 Vbeta and 13 Jbeta primers. Sequencing was performed with immunoSEQ multiplex PCR; in TCRdb, only in-frame clones are kept and a portion is missing. Among over 130,000 clones, around 82% were seen once, and the ten largest hold less than 3%. The data were taken from a study of cytomegalovirus exposure and HLA in healthy donors. Trimming took 0 bases from V and 3 from J, leaving 18 bases between them. Germline V gene sequence: CDR1 SGHRS, CDR2 YFSETQ. The CDR3 is made up of 17 amino acids. Study-level findings and limits: Links to common viral pathogens appeared, in a later analysis, for several of the most significant clusters. At a 0.05 false discovery rate, a later analysis found 15,000 to 20,000 TCR beta sequences to be associated with HLA alleles.

This receptor was identified in a man aged 50 or older in good health and CMV-seronegative. The chain uses TRBV5-1 and TRBJ1-1; D remains ambiguous. Source material: PBMCs. CDR3 in DNA: TGCGCCAGCAGCTTGGGTATTTACGATCGCGCTCACACTGAAGCTTTCTTT. This sequence encodes CASSLGIYDRAHTEAFF.